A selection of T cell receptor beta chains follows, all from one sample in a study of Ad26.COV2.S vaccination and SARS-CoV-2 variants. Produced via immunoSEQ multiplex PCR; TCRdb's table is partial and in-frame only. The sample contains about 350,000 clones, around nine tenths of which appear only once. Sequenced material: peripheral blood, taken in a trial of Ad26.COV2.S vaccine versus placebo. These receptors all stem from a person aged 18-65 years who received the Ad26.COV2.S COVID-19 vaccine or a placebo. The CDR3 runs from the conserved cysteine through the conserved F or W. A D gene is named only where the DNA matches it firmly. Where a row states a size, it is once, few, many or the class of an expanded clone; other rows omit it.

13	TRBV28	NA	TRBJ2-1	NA	CASSLTRKNEQFF	TGTGCCAGCAGTTTGACCAGAAAAAATGAGCAGTTCTTC
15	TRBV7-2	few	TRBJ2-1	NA	CASSLAKSSYNEQFF	TGTGCCAGCAGCTTAGCGAAGAGCTCCTACAATGAGCAGTTCTTC
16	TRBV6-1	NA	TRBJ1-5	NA	CASSEWRGAPGQPQHF	TGTGCCAGCAGTGAATGGAGGGGGGCGCCGGGGCAGCCCCAGCATTTT
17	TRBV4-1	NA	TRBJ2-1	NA	CASSQDLLTLWGNEQFF	TGCGCCAGCAGCCAAGATCTCCTGACTCTGTGGGGGAATGAGCAGTTCTTC
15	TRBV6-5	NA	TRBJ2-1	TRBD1	CASSTPGQPYNEQFF	TGTGCCAGCAGTACTCCGGGACAGCCCTACAATGAGCAGTTCTTC
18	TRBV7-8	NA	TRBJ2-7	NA	CASSLAYKALLEKSEQYF	TGTGCCAGCAGCTTAGCCTATAAGGCCCTACTAGAGAAAAGCGAGCAGTACTTC
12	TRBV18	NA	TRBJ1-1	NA	CASSTDEAEAFF	TGTGCCAGCTCAACGGATGAGGCTGAAGCTTTCTTT
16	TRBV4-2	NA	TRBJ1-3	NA	CASSQPGRNSGNTIYF	TGTGCCAGCAGCCAACCCGGACGGAACTCTGGAAACACCATATATTTT
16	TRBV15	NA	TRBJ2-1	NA	CATSRDVQGFSPEQFF	TGTGCCACCAGCAGAGATGTCCAGGGGTTTTCTCCTGAGCAGTTCTTC
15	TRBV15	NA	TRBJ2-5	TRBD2	CATSRLGEGSETQYF	TGTGCCACCAGCAGACTGGGGGAGGGATCGGAGACCCAGTACTTC
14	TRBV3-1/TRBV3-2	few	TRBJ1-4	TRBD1	CASSQAAGGEKLFF	TGTGCCAGCAGCCAAGCTGCAGGGGGCGAAAAACTGTTTTTT
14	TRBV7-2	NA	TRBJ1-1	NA	CASSLDIRNTEAFF	TGTGCCAGCAGCTTGGACATACGGAACACTGAAGCTTTCTTT
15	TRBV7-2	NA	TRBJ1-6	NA	CASSLEAESNSPLHF	TGTGCCAGCAGCTTAGAGGCAGAATCTAATTCACCCCTCCACTTT
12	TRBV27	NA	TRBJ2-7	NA	CASNGSPYEQYF	TGTGCCAGCAACGGGTCGCCCTACGAGCAGTACTTC
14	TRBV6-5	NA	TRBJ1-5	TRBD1	CASSYRTGGQPQHF	TGTGCCAGCAGTTACCGAACAGGGGGTCAGCCCCAGCATTTT
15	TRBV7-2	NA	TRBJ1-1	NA	CASSLAYGGVTEAFF	TGTGCCAGCAGCTTAGCGTATGGGGGTGTCACTGAAGCTTTCTTT
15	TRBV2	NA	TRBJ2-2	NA	CASARRLSNTGELFF	TGTGCCAGCGCCCGGAGGCTCTCGAACACCGGGGAGCTGTTTTTT
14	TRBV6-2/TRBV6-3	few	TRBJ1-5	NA	CASSYAGTNQPQHF	TGTGCCAGCAGTTACGCGGGTACAAATCAGCCCCAGCATTTT
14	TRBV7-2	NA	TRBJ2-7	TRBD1	CASSPVTGVKEQYF	TGTGCCAGCAGCCCTGTGACAGGGGTAAAAGAGCAGTACTTC
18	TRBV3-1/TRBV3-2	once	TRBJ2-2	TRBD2	CASSQDLRLAGFPGELFF	TGTGCCAGCAGCCAAGATCTCCGACTAGCGGGATTCCCCGGGGAGCTGTTTTTT
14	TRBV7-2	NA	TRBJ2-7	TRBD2	CASSPGLAGAGQYF	TGTGCCAGCAGCCCGGGACTAGCGGGAGCTGGGCAGTACTTC
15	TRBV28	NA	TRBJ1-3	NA	CASLAGLQSGNTIYF	TGTGCCAGCTTGGCGGGTCTCCAATCTGGAAACACCATATATTTT
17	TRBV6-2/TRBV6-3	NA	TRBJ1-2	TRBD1	CASSYGGVAGGDDGYTF	TGTGCCAGCAGTTACGGGGGTGTCGCAGGGGGCGATGATGGCTACACCTTC
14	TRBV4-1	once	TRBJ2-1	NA	CASSLPGTRNEQFF	TGCGCCAGCAGCCTTCCCGGGACTCGCAATGAGCAGTTCTTC
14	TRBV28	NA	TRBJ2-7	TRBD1	CASSPGQVSYEQYF	TGTGCCAGCAGTCCGGGACAGGTTTCCTACGAGCAGTACTTC
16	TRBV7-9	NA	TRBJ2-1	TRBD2	CASSSLAGGIYNEQFF	TGTGCCAGCAGCTCCTTAGCGGGGGGTATTTACAATGAGCAGTTCTTC
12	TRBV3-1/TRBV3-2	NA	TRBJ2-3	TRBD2	CASSPQRGAQYF	TGTGCCAGCAGTCCACAGCGGGGAGCGCAGTATTTT
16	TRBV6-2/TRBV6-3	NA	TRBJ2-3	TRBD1	CASSPHGQGRRDTQYF	TGTGCCAGCAGTCCCCACGGACAGGGAAGACGAGATACGCAGTATTTT
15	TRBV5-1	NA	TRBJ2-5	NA	CASSPDNLAEETQYF	TGCGCCAGCAGCCCAGACAATCTAGCAGAAGAGACCCAGTACTTC
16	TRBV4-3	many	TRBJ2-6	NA	CASSQDRGPGANVLTF	TGCGCCAGCAGCCAAGATCGGGGGCCGGGGGCCAACGTCCTGACTTTC